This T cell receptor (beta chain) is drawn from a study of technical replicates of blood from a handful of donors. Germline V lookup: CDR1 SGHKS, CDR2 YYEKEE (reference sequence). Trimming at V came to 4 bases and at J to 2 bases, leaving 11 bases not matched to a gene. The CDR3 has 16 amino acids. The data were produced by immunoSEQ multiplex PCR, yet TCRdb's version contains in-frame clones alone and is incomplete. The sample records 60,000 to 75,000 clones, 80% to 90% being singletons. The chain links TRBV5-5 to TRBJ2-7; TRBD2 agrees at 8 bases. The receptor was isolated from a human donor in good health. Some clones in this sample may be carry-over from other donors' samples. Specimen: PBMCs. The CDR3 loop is CASSPTWSGSPYEQYF. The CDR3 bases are TGTGCCAGCAGCCCCACTTGGAGCGGGAGCCCCTACGAGCAGTACTTC.